This T cell receptor (beta chain) was identified during a study of a mutant IDH1 vaccine in newly diagnosed glioma. Study findings and constraints: Alterations occurring in top peripheral T cell clonotypes seemed unrelated to pseudoprogression.

The ends were cut back, 0 bases at V and 2 bases at J, with 10 bases in the middle. Germline CDR1 is MGHRA and CDR2 is YSYEKL. This CDR3 has 15 amino acids. Of note for this clone: Its antigen remains unknown.

The repertoire was sequenced with immunoSEQ multiplex PCR; TCRdb's copy has only in-frame clones and lacks some. The repertoire includes around 78,000 clones, 90% to 95% of them detected once, and just over 0.55% sits in the top ten. Time point specified: week 5, during vaccination. Vaccinated patients received 300 ug of mutant IDH1 20-mer peptide per dose, with topical imiquimod. Sequencing was performed on PBMCs, taken from a glioma patient whose treatment included an IDH1 peptide vaccine. The V and J genes are TRBV4-1 and TRBJ2-5, with no clear D. The TCR sequence derives from a woman aged 45-60 years with glioma. The CDR3 nucleotides read TGCGCCAGCAGCCAAGATAGAAATAAACAAGAGACCCAGTACTTC. It is translated as CASSQDRNKQETQYF.